This entry features one T cell receptor beta chain sequence. This record comes from a study of blood T cell repertoires in COVID-19. Study-level background: In each case, the material was cDNA or gDNA derived from T cells, B-cell-depleted T cells, or PBMCs.

Under the authors' procedure: From reference gene primer amplification, estimates of nucleated cell counts were derived. Generated by immunoSEQ multiplex PCR, the TCRdb table keeps only in-frame clones and is missing some. V and J calls and clone size are those listed in that table; D and trimming were worked out from the DNA. The profile shows 130,000 or so clones, about 80% of them singletons. CDR1 and CDR2 (germline): SNHLY, FYNNEI. J lost 8 bases, V lost 1 base, and 3 bases had no gene match. This CDR3 contains 13 residues. The clonotype comes from a man aged 50-59 years with acute or convalescent COVID-19. The chain recombines TRBV2 with TRBJ1-2, with 8 bases aligning to TRBD1. Sequencing used peripheral blood. The CDR3 coding sequence is TGTGCCAGCAGTGAAGGGACAGGGCGCGGCTACACCTTC. Amino acids: CASSEGTGRGYTF.